These 18 T cell receptor beta chains came from one sample sequenced in a study of T cell repertoires in cytomegalovirus infection. TCRdb re-analysed the reads in MiXCR, keeping a single row per CDR3 protein. Found here are roughly 500,000 distinct CDR3 sequences, 15% to 20% of them singletons; the top ten hold about 24%. The sequencing sample was made of CD8+ T cells from PBMCs. Receptors originate from a human donor in good health (CMV status not recorded). Some clones in this sample may be carry-over from other donors' samples.

The rearrangement joins TRBV3-1 to TRBJ2-3; perhaps TRBD1 as D (6 bases). The CDR3 consists of 15 residues. The V gene lost 2 bases and the J gene lost 2 bases, with 11 bases spanning the gap. Germline values: CDR1 LGHDT, CDR2 YNNKEL (reference sequence). As DNA, the CDR3 is TGTGCCAGCAGCCAAAACAGGGCGTACACAGATACGCAGTATTTT. Translated, it gives CASSQNRAYTDTQYF.

The rearrangement links TRBV5-1 to TRBJ1-5; weak D call: TRBD1 (6 bases). In germline, CDR1 is SGHRS, CDR2 YFSETQ. The CDR3 runs to 17 residues. V shed 5 bases and J shed 0 bases, with 18 bases lying between them. DNA for the CDR3: TGCGCCAGCAGTCCCGGGACAAAGGATTATAGCAATCAGCCCCAGCATTTT. This gives the protein CASSPGTKDYSNQPQHF.

The chain links TRBV29-1 to TRBJ2-5, with 7 bases lining up with TRBD1. V gave up 6 bases and J gave up 5 bases; unmatched junction bases: 6. The CDR3 loop spans 12 amino acids. CDR1 and CDR2 (germline): SQVTM, ANQGSEA. In DNA form, the CDR3 reads TGCAGCGTGACAGGGAAGTGGGAGACCCAGTACTTC. This sequence encodes CSVTGKWETQYF.

The chain employs TRBV27 and TRBJ1-6; possibly TRBD1 for D (6 bases). CDR1 and CDR2 from the germline V gene are MNHEY and SMNVEV (reference sequence). This CDR3 has 14 amino acids. With 2 bases removed from V and 10 bases from J, the gap between germline ends came to 12 bases. The CDR3 region has the DNA TGTGCCAGCAGTTTAAGCGGGGGCGGCTCACCCCTCCACTTT. The encoded protein is CASSLSGGGSPLHF.

This clonotype was found a few times. This chain uses TRBV24-1 with TRBJ2-1, with a weak D call TRBD2 (6 bases). This CDR3 is 14 amino acids long. V lost 4 bases to trimming and J lost 8 bases, with 14 bases between them. Germline CDR1 KGHDR, CDR2 SFDVKD. This chain's CDR3 is CATSDTVAVDEQFF. The DNA for the CDR3 is TGTGCCACCAGTGACACTGTAGCGGTCGATGAGCAGTTCTTC.

This clonotype appeared a few times. The rearrangement uses TRBV9 and TRBJ1-1; D is undetermined. CDR3 size: 15 residues. Germline V gene lookup returns CDR1 SGDLS and CDR2 YYNGEE. V was pared by 3 bases and J by 3 bases, with 15 bases between. The CDR3: CASSALKEPHTEAFF. The CDR3 coding sequence is TGTGCCAGCAGCGCCCTAAAAGAGCCCCACACTGAAGCTTTCTTT.

The CDR3 coding sequence is TGTGCCAGTAGTAAGGGGACGGGAGACTACGAGCAGTACTTC. Amino acid sequence: CASSKGTGDYEQYF. The V call is TRBV19, the J call TRBJ2-7, with D perhaps matching TRBD2 (6 bases). The V end was cut by 4 bases, the J end by 3 bases, with 13 bases between. CDR1 is LNHDA and CDR2 is SQIVND in the germline V gene (reference sequence). The CDR3 extends over 14 amino acids.

The chain employs TRBV20-1 and TRBJ1-1, with TRBD1 matching over 7 bases. This CDR3 contains 14 residues. Germline V lookup: CDR1 DFQATT, CDR2 SNEGSKA (reference sequence). V lost 0 bases and J lost 4; bases outside the gene matches: 5. The CDR3: CSARDWTGGTEAFF. The CDR3 DNA reads TGCAGTGCTAGAGATTGGACAGGAGGCACTGAAGCTTTCTTT.

Worth noting for this clonotype: A much more abundant neighbour one base away suggests this may be a read error. J is TRBJ2-7 and V is TRBV13; 8 nucleotides agree with TRBD2. Germline V gene sequence: CDR1 PRHDT, CDR2 FYEKMQ (reference sequence). This CDR3 comprises 13 residues. Germline trimming cut 4 bases from V and 3 bases from J; bases unmatched to any gene: 2. The CDR3 DNA sequence: TGTGCCAGCAGCTGGGGACTAGGCTACGAGCAGTACTTC. It encodes CASSWGLGYEQYF.

This clonotype was picked up many times. The rearrangement joins TRBV23-1 to TRBJ1-6; a weak D match, TRBD1 (6 bases). TRBV23-1 is given ORF status, its function remaining uncertain. V lost 7 bases to trimming and J lost 14 bases, with 27 bases between them. The CDR3 sequence is 16 residues long. The DNA of the CDR3 is TGCGCCAGCACTCGACTGGATTGGTCTCTCGGGACAACCCTCCACTTT. Residues: CASTRLDWSLGTTLHF.

This clonotype showed up many times. The chain links TRBV7-9 to TRBJ2-2; D gene uncertain. V gave up 4 bases and J gave up 1 base, with 13 bases separating them. This CDR3 region has 16 residues. Germline V gene lookup returns CDR1 SEHNR and CDR2 FQNEAQ (reference sequence). CDR3 sequence: CASSSRPAVNTGELFF. In DNA, the CDR3 is TGTGCCAGCAGCTCCCGGCCAGCAGTGAACACCGGGGAGCTGTTTTTT.

The sample holds a few counts of this clonotype. The chain recombines TRBV24-1 with TRBJ2-7; 8 bases are a match to TRBD1. The germline gives CDR1 KGHDR, CDR2 SFDVKD. With 3 bases clipped from V and 3 bases from J, the junction kept 6 bases outside the gene matches. The CDR3 sequence is 15 residues long. CDR3 DNA sequence: TGTGCCACCAGTGATCCCAGGACAGGGTACTACGAGCAGTACTTC. As protein: CATSDPRTGYYEQYF.

This sequence joins TRBV11-2 and TRBJ2-3; no firm D call. V was clipped by 3 bases and J by 3 bases, with 16 bases between them. In germline, CDR1 is SGHAT, CDR2 FQNNGV. The CDR3 is 16 residues long. For the CDR3, the DNA is TGTGCCAGCAGCTTTAACGGCGGAGCCGGGACAGATACGCAGTATTTT. Its translation is CASSFNGGAGTDTQYF. The full variable domain, rest sourced from reference TRBV11-2 and TRBJ2-3, is EAGVAQSPRYKIIEKRQSVAFWCNPISGHATLYWYQQILGQGPKLLIQFQNNGVVDDSQLPKDRFSAERLKGVDSTLKIQPAKLEDSAVYLCASSFNGGAGTDTQYFGPGTRLTVL.

The table lists this clonotype with many counts. The chain couples TRBV5-5 to TRBJ1-1; 8 bases map to TRBD1. Germline CDR1 SGHKS, CDR2 YYEKEE (reference sequence). The CDR3 is 16 residues long. V gave up 4 bases and J gave up 5 bases; unmatched junction bases: 13. CDR3 in DNA: TGTGCCAGCAGCCCTGACAGGGGTAGGGGGATAACTGAAGCTTTCTTT. Translating it yields CASSPDRGRGITEAFF. Full variable domain (rest looked up from reference TRBV5-5 and TRBJ1-1): DAGVTQSPTHLIKTRGQQVTLRCSPISGHKSVSWYQQVLGQGPQFIFQYYEKEERGRGNFPDRFSARQFPNYSSELNVNALLLGDSALYLCASSPDRGRGITEAFFGQGTRLTVV.

For this clonotype: No conserved phenylalanine or tryptophan ends this CDR3, so it is likely a read error. Because the CDR3's place on the DNA is in doubt, the DNA is left out and the CDR3 is given as listed by TCRdb. The V call is TRBV2, the J call TRBJ2-1. From germline, CDR1 is SNHLY and CDR2 FYNNEI. The CDR3 is 12 residues long, ends included. The CDR3 region is CASSEWQDEQLL.

This clonotype was seen repeatedly, ten times or more. This chain connects TRBV28 to TRBJ2-3; 7 bases match TRBD2. V was pared by 4 bases and J by 2 bases, with 18 bases of the junction left unmatched. Germline values: CDR1 MDHEN, CDR2 SYDVKM. The CDR3 loop spans 19 amino acids. Here the CDR3 reads CASSSRRGAGWDFTDTQYF. CDR3 nucleotide sequence: TGTGCCAGCAGTTCGCGCCGAGGAGCGGGATGGGACTTCACAGATACGCAGTATTTT.

This clonotype was recorded many times. CDR3: CASSPPRGPGELFF. The CDR3 DNA reads as TGTGCCAGCAGCCCCCCCCGGGGACCCGGGGAGCTGTTTTTT. The V call is TRBV12-3 or TRBV12-4, the J call TRBJ2-2; D possibly matches TRBD1 or TRBD2 (5 bases each). Trimming cost V 6 bases and J 6 bases, with 14 bases left between them. The CDR3 contains 14 residues.

The rearrangement joins TRBV19 to TRBJ1-1, with D unclear. The V end lost 3 bases, the J end lost 1 base, and 9 bases lay between the germline ends. Germline-derived CDR1 and CDR2 are LNHDA and SQIVND (reference sequence). The CDR3 spans 14 residues. The CDR3, as DNA: TGTGCCAGTAGTATGCATCGACAGAACACTGAAGCTTTCTTT. It encodes CASSMHRQNTEAFF.